Included here is one TCR beta chain sequence, with context. Antigen specificity is unknown. Patients with autoimmune history or systemic immunosuppression were excluded. The sample is drawn from a study of OX40 agonist ivuxolimab in advanced cancers. The wider study: Dose-escalation cases comprised hepatocellular carcinoma, melanoma, renal cell or head and neck cancer. 30% to 40% of patients had received prior checkpoint inhibitor therapy. The study's findings and limits: On average, CD8+ T cells had more expanded clones than CD4+.

The assay was immunoSEQ multiplex PCR, and TCRdb's table has in-frame clones only and misses some. The table includes tens of thousands of clones, roughly 84% detected once. V trimming: 4 bases; J trimming: 2 bases; junction bases outside the gene matches: 6. Germline CDR1 reads SGHRS; CDR2 reads YFSETQ. The CDR3 length is 16 residues. The origin of this receptor is an adult with an advanced solid tumor such as melanoma, head and neck, liver or kidney cancer. This specimen was CD4+ or CD8+ T cells sorted from blood, taken in a trial of the OX40 agonist ivuxolimab. This chain uses TRBV5-1 with TRBJ2-1; 10 bases fit TRBD2. The CDR3 protein is CASSLPLAGTYNEQFF. The CDR3 region has the DNA TGCGCCAGCAGCCTACCACTAGCGGGAACCTACAATGAGCAGTTCTTC.